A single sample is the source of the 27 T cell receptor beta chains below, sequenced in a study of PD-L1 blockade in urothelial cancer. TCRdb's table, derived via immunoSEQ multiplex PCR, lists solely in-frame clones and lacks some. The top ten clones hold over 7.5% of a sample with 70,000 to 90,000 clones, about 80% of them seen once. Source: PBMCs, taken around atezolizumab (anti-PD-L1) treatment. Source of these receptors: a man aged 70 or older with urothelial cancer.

The chain's CDR3 is CATSRDGLPTDTQYF. The CDR3 DNA reads TGTGCCACCAGCAGAGATGGCCTTCCCACAGATACGCAGTATTTT. The V call is TRBV15, the J call TRBJ2-3, with no clear D. Trimming removed 0 bases at V and 2 bases at J, with 9 bases between. The CDR3 runs 15 residues. Germline values: CDR1 LNHNV, CDR2 YYDKDF (reference sequence). The variable domain in full, with the rest retrieved from reference TRBV15 and TRBJ2-3, is DAMVIQNPRYQVTQFGKPVTLSCSQTLNHNVMYWYQQKSSQAPKLLFHYYDKDFNNEADTPDNFQSRRPNTSFCFLDIRSPGLGDTAMYLCATSRDGLPTDTQYFGPGTRLTVL.

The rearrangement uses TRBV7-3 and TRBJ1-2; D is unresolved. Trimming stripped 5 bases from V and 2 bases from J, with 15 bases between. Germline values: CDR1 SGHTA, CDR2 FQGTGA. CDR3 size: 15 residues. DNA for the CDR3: TGTGCCAGCAGCCCCGCCGCTGTGGGCAACTATGGCTACACCTTC. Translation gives CASSPAAVGNYGYTF.

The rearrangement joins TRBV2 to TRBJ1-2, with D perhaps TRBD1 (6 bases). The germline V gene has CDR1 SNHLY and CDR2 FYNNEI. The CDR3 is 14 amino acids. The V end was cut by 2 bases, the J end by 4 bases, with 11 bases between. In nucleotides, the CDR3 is TGTGCCAGCAGTGAAAACAGGGCTGTCTATGGCTACACCTTC. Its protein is CASSENRAVYGYTF.

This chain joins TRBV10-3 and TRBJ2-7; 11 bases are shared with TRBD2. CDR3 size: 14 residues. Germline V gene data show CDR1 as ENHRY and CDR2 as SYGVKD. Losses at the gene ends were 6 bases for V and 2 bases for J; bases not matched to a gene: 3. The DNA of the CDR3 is TGTGCCATCAGGGGACTAGCGGACACCTACGAGCAGTACTTC. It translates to CAIRGLADTYEQYF.

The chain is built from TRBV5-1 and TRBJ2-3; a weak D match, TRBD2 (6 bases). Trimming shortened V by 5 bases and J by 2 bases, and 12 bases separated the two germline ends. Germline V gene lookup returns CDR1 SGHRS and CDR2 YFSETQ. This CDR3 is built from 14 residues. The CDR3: CASRVAENTDTQYF. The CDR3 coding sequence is TGCGCCAGCAGGGTAGCGGAGAACACAGATACGCAGTATTTT. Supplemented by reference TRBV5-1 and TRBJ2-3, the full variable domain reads KAGVTQTPRYLIKTRGQQVTLSCSPISGHRSVSWYQQTPGQGLQFLFEYFSETQRNKGNFPGRFSGRQFSNSRSEMNVSTLELGDSALYLCASRVAENTDTQYFGPGTRLTVL.

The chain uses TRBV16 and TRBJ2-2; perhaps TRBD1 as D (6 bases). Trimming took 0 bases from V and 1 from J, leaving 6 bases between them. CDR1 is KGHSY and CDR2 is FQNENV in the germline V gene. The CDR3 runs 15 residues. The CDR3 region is CASSQSRGNTGELFF. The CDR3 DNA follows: TGTGCCAGCAGCCAATCCAGGGGGAACACCGGGGAGCTGTTTTTT.

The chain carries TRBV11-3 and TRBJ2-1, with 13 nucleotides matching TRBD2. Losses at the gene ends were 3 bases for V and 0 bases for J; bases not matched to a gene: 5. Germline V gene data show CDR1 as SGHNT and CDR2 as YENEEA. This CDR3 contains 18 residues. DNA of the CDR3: TGTGCCAGCAGCTTCCCGGGACTAGCGGGAAGCTCCTACAATGAGCAGTTCTTC. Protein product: CASSFPGLAGSSYNEQFF. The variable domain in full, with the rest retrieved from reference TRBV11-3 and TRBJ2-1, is EAGVVQSPRYKIIEKKQPVAFWCNPISGHNTLYWYLQNLGQGPELLIRYENEEAVDDSQLPKDRFSAERLKGVDSTLKIQPAELGDSAVYLCASSFPGLAGSSYNEQFFGPGTRLTVL.

This chain's CDR3 is CATTGLLGTEAFF. In nucleotides, the CDR3 is TGTGCCACCACGGGACTCCTGGGCACTGAAGCTTTCTTT. V gene TRBV6-5 combines with J gene TRBJ1-1; perhaps TRBD1 as D (5 bases). In germline, CDR1 is MNHEY, CDR2 SVGAGI. Trimming removed 10 bases at V and 4 bases at J, with 16 bases between. The CDR3 contains 13 residues.

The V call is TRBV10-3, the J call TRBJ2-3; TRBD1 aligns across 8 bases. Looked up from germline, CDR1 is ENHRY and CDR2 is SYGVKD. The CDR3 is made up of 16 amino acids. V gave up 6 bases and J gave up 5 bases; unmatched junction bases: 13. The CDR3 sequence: CAISEDRGFNLDTQYF. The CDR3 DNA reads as TGTGCCATCAGCGAAGACAGGGGTTTTAACCTAGATACGCAGTATTTT.

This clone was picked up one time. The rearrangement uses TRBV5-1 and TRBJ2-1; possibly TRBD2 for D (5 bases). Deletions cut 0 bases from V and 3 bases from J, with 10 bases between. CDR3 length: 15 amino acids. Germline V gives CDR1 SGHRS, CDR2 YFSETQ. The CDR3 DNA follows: TGCGCCAGCAGCTTGGATCCAGCGGTCTACAATGAGCAGTTCTTC. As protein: CASSLDPAVYNEQFF.

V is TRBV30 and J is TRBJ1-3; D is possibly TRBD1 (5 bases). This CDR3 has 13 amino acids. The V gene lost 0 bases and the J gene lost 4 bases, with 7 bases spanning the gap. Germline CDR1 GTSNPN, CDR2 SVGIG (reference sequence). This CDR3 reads CAWSVWTGNTIYF. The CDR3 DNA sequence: TGTGCCTGGAGTGTCTGGACAGGAAACACCATATATTTT.

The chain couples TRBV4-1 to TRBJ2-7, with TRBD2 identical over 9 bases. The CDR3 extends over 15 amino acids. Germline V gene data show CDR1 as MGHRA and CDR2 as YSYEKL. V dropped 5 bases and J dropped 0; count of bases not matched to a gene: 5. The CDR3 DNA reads TGCGCCAGCAGCGTGGCTAGCGGGGACTCCTACGAGCAGTACTTC. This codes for CASSVASGDSYEQYF.

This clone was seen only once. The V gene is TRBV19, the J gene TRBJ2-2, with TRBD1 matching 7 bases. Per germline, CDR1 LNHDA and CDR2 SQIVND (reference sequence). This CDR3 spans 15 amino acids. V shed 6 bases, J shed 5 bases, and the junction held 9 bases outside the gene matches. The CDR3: CASSGTATWTGELFF. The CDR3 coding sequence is TGTGCCAGTAGCGGGACAGCAACTTGGACCGGGGAGCTGTTTTTT.

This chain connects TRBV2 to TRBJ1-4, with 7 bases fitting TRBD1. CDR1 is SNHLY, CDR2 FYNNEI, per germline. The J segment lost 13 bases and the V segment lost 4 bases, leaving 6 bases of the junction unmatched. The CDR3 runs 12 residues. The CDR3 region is CASSASGTVLFF. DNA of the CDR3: TGTGCCAGCAGTGCCTCCGGGACAGTACTGTTTTTT.

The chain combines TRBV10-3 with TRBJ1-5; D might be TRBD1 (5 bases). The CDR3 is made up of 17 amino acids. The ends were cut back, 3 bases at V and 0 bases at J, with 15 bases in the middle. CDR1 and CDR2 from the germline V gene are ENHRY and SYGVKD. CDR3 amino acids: CAISDTSFRDSNQPQHF. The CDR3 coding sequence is TGTGCCATCAGTGACACGAGTTTCAGGGATAGCAATCAGCCCCAGCATTTT.

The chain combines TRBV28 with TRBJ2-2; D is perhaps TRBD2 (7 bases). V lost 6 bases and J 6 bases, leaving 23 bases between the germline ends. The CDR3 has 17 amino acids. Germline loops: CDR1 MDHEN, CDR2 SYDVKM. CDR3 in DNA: TGTGCCAGCAGCTCCCCCCTGGGGGGGCGGAATTCCGGGGAGCTGTTTTTT. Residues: CASSSPLGGRNSGELFF.

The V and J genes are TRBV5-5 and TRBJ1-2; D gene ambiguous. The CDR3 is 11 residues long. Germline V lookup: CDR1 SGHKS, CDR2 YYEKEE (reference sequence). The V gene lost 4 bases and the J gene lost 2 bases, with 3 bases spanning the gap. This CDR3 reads CASSLNYGYTF. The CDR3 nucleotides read TGTGCCAGCAGCCTCAACTATGGCTACACCTTC.

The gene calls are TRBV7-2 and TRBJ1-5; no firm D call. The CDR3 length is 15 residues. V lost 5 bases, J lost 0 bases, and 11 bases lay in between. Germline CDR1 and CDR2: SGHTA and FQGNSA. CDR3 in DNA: TGTGCCAGCAGCCCCTCCGGGTATAGCAATCAGCCCCAGCATTTT. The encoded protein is CASSPSGYSNQPQHF. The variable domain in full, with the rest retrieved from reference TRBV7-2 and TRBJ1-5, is GAGVSQSPSNKVTEKGKDVELRCDPISGHTALYWYRQSLGQGLEFLIYFQGNSAPDKSGLPSDRFSAERTGGSVSTLTIQRTQQEDSAVYLCASSPSGYSNQPQHFGDGTRLSIL.

The CDR3 region is CASSLAGARRGNTIYF. DNA for the CDR3: TGCGCCAGCAGCTTAGCAGGGGCGCGACGTGGAAACACCATATATTTT. The V call is TRBV5-1, the J call TRBJ1-3; D perhaps matches TRBD1 (6 bases). V dropped 2 bases and J dropped 3 bases, with 15 bases sitting between them. This CDR3 comprises 16 residues. The germline gives CDR1 SGHRS, CDR2 YFSETQ.

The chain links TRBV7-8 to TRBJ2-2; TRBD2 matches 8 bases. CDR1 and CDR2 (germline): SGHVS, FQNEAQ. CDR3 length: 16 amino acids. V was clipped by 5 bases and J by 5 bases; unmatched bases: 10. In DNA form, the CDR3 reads TGTGCCAGCAGCCGGGGTCAGCGGGAGTTGACCGGGGAGCTGTTTTTT. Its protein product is CASSRGQRELTGELFF.

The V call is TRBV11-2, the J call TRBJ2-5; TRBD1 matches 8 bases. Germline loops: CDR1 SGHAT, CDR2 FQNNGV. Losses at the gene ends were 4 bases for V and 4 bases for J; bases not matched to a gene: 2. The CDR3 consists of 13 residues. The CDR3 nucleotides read TGTGCCAGCAGCTGGGACAGGACAGAGACCCAGTACTTC. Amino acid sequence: CASSWDRTETQYF.

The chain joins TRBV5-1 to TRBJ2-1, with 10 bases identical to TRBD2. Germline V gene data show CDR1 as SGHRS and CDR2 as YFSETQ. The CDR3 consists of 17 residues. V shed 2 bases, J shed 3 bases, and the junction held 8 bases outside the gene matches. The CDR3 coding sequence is TGCGCCAGCAGCTTAGCCCTTCAGCGGGAGGGCTACAATGAGCAGTTCTTC. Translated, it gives CASSLALQREGYNEQFF.

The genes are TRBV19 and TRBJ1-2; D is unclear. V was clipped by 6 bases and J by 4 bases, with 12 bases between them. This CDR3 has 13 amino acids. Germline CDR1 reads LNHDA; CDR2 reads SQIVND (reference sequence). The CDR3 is CASRLPSFYGYTF. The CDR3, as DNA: TGTGCCAGTAGACTTCCTTCCTTCTATGGCTACACCTTC.

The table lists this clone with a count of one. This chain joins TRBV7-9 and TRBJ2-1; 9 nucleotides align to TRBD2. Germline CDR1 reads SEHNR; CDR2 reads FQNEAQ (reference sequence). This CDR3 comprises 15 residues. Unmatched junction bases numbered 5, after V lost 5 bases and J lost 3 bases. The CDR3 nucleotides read TGTGCCAGCAGCCGGGAGCGGGGGGTCTACAATGAGCAGTTCTTC. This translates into CASSRERGVYNEQFF.

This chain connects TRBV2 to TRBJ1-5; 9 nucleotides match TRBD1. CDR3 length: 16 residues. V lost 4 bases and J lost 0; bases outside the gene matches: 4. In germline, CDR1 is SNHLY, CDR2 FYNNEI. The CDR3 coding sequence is TGTGCCAGCAGTGGGACAGGGGATTATAGCAATCAGCCCCAGCATTTT. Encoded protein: CASSGTGDYSNQPQHF.

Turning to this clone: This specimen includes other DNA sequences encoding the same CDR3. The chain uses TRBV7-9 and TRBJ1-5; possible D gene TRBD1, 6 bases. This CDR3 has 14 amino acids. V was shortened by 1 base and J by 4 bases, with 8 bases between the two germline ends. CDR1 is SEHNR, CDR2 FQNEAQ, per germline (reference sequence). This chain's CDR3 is CASSLGTANQPQHF. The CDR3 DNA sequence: TGTGCCAGCAGCTTAGGGACAGCAAATCAGCCCCAGCATTTT.

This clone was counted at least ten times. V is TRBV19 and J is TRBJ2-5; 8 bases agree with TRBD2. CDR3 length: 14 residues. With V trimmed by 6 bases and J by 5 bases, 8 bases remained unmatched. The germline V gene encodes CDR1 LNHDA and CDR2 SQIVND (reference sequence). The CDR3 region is CASRRRGAMETQYF. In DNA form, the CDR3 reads TGTGCCAGTAGGAGGCGGGGGGCGATGGAGACCCAGTACTTC.